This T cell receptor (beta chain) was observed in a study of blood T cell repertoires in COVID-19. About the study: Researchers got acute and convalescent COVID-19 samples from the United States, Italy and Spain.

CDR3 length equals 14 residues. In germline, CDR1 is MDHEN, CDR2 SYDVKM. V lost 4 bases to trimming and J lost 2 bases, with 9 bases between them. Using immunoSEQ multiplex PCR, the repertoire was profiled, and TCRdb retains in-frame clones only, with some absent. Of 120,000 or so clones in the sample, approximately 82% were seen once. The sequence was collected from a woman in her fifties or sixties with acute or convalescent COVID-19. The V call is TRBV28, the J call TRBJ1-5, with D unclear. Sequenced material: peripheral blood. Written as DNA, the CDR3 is TGTGCCAGCAGTTCGGACTTCGGCAATCAGCCCCAGCATTTT. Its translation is CASSSDFGNQPQHF.